Listed here are 32 T cell receptor beta chains from one sample, sequenced in a study of control samples from healthy donors and cancer patients. Repertoires were generated with immunoSEQ multiplex PCR, while TCRdb's copy carries only in-frame clones and drops some. The table shows approximately 150,000 clones, with over 85% occurring only once. Sequencing used PBMCs. Receptor source: a middle-aged man with head and neck cancer.

The V gene is TRBV5-1, the J gene TRBJ2-1, with 8 nucleotides matching TRBD2. CDR3 length equals 16 residues. Germline CDR1 SGHRS, CDR2 YFSETQ. The J segment lost 8 bases and the V segment lost 0 bases, leaving 10 bases of the junction unmatched. The CDR3 DNA reads as TGCGCCAGCAGCTTGGAAACTAGCGGAGCCTCGGATGAGCAGTTCTTC. This encodes CASSLETSGASDEQFF.

This chain uses TRBV19 with TRBJ1-2; possible D gene TRBD1, 5 bases. The CDR3 extends over 15 amino acids. Trimming removed 5 bases at V and 4 bases at J, with 17 bases between. Germline V gene lookup returns CDR1 LNHDA and CDR2 SQIVND (reference sequence). The CDR3 DNA reads as TGTGCCAGTAGTGTGGGCCAGGGTGGTCTCTATGGCTACACCTTC. Translation gives CASSVGQGGLYGYTF.

This clone was counted a single time. J is TRBJ2-7 and V is TRBV16, with 8 positions matching TRBD1. CDR3 length equals 13 residues. From germline, CDR1 is KGHSY and CDR2 FQNENV. After removal of 2 bases from V and 6 bases from J, the junction contained 3 bases not matched to a gene. In DNA, the CDR3 is TGTGCCAGCAGCCAAGGACAGGGCGGCGAGCAGTACTTC. Its protein product is CASSQGQGGEQYF.

Only one count was recorded for this clone. The V gene is TRBV18, the J gene TRBJ2-7; D unclear. CDR1 is KGHSH, CDR2 LQKENI, per germline. The CDR3 loop spans 12 amino acids. Trimming left V 2 bases short and J 6 bases short, with 8 bases between. CDR3: CASSPSLAEQYF. The CDR3 region has the DNA TGTGCCAGCTCACCATCCCTCGCCGAGCAGTACTTC. Using reference TRBV18 and TRBJ2-7 for the parts outside the CDR3, the full variable domain is NAGVMQNPRHLVRRRGQEARLRCSPMKGHSHVYWYRQLPEEGLKFMVYLQKENIIDESGMPKERFSAEFPKEGPSILRIQQVVRGDSAAYFCASSPSLAEQYFGPGTRLTVT.

In DNA, the CDR3 is TGTGCCAGCAGACGACAGGGGGGAGGAGGCTACACCTTC. Translation gives CASRRQGGGGYTF. This rearrangement joins TRBV6-5 to TRBJ1-2; 9 bases agree with TRBD1. CDR1 and CDR2 (germline): MNHEY, SVGAGI. CDR3 size: 13 residues. J lost 8 bases, V lost 6 bases, and 7 bases had no gene match.

This chain uses TRBV7-8 with TRBJ1-2, with 9 bases matching TRBD1. CDR3 length equals 18 residues. The trim removed 2 bases at V and 4 bases at J, leaving 14 bases unmatched. Germline CDR1 is SGHVS and CDR2 is FQNEAQ. The CDR3 DNA sequence: TGTGCCAGCAGCTTAAAGGCTACAGGGGGCGCATCCGGCTATGGCTACACCTTC. Protein: CASSLKATGGASGYGYTF.

This clone was detected only a few times. The V gene is TRBV11-1, the J gene TRBJ2-2; 7 bases are a match to TRBD2. V lost 8 bases to trimming and J lost 0 bases; unmatched junction nucleotides: 9. This CDR3 has 16 amino acids. CDR1 is SGHAT, CDR2 FQDESV, per germline (reference sequence). The CDR3 loop reads CASSWRENPNTGELFF. DNA of the CDR3: TGTGCCAGCTCGTGGCGGGAGAACCCGAACACCGGGGAGCTGTTTTTT.

Remarks on this clone: One end of the junction is discordant with germline, which a read error may explain. The rearrangement joins TRBV7-7 to TRBJ2-2; D tentatively reads TRBD1 or TRBD2 (6 bases each). Germline lookup yields CDR1 SSHAT and CDR2 FNYEAQ (reference sequence). The CDR3 loop spans 14 amino acids. The CDR3 region is CASSLGGGTGELFF. The CDR3 DNA sequence: TGTGCTAGCAGCTTAGGAGGGGGTACCGGGGAGCTGTTTTTT.

The gene calls are TRBV28 and TRBJ2-7, with 12 bases matching TRBD2. V lost 3 bases, J lost 4 bases, and 7 bases stayed unmatched. This CDR3 has 16 residues. The germline V gene has CDR1 MDHEN and CDR2 SYDVKM. In DNA, the CDR3 is TGTGCCAGCAGTTTCAATCTAGCGGGAGGGAGGTACGAGCAGTACTTC. This sequence encodes CASSFNLAGGRYEQYF.

This clone was picked up a small number of times. This rearrangement joins TRBV5-1 to TRBJ2-7; 12 nucleotides line up with TRBD2. Per germline, CDR1 SGHRS and CDR2 YFSETQ. Trimming at V came to 2 bases and at J to 0 bases, leaving 3 bases not matched to a gene. The CDR3 runs 16 residues. This chain's CDR3 is CASSFPTSGSSYEQYF. CDR3 sequence (DNA): TGCGCCAGCAGCTTCCCGACTAGCGGGAGCTCCTACGAGCAGTACTTC.

The chain uses TRBV4-1 and TRBJ2-7; D is perhaps TRBD1 (5 bases). CDR1 and CDR2 from the germline V gene are MGHRA and YSYEKL. V was shortened by 5 bases and J by 2 bases, with 13 bases between the two germline ends. This CDR3 is built from 14 residues. In DNA form, the CDR3 reads TGCGCCAGCAGCAAAACCCAGGGTCCCTACGAGCAGTACTTC. Its protein is CASSKTQGPYEQYF.

The rearrangement links TRBV9 to TRBJ1-1; unclear D gene. The CDR3 spans 14 residues. The V gene lost 0 bases and the J gene lost 4 bases, with 10 bases spanning the gap. CDR1 is SGDLS and CDR2 is YYNGEE in the germline V gene. As DNA, the CDR3 is TGTGCCAGCAGCGTAGACTACTTCCCCACTGAAGCTTTCTTT. It translates to CASSVDYFPTEAFF.

This rearrangement joins TRBV27 to TRBJ2-7, with TRBD2 identical over 16 bases. The CDR3 loop spans 17 amino acids. Germline assignment: CDR1 MNHEY and CDR2 SMNVEV (reference sequence). The ends lost 4 bases at V and 5 bases at J; junction bases unmatched: 8. Here the CDR3 reads CASSSPGLAGGPHEQYF. CDR3 coding DNA: TGTGCCAGCAGTTCCCCGGGACTAGCGGGAGGGCCCCACGAGCAGTACTTC.

This rearrangement joins TRBV28 to TRBJ2-1; 9 bases map to TRBD1. Trimming at V came to 8 bases and at J to 3 bases, leaving 8 bases not matched to a gene. The CDR3 totals 15 residues. Germline V CDR1 and CDR2: MDHEN, SYDVKM. The CDR3 DNA reads TGTGCCAGCGGGGCCGGGACAGGGTTCTACAATGAGCAGTTCTTC. Translation gives CASGAGTGFYNEQFF.

This chain uses TRBV30 with TRBJ1-5; D remains unclear. Per the germline V gene, CDR1 is GTSNPN and CDR2 is SVGIG (reference sequence). Trimming took 0 bases from V and 5 from J, leaving 8 bases between them. This CDR3 spans 13 amino acids. The CDR3 nucleotides are TGTGCCTGGAGTGTAGACCACGATCAGCCCCAGCATTTT. The encoded protein is CAWSVDHDQPQHF.

The gene calls are TRBV2 and TRBJ2-5; 14 bases match TRBD2. The CDR3 is made up of 15 amino acids. Germline-derived CDR1 and CDR2 are SNHLY and FYNNEI. After removal of 7 bases from V and 1 base from J, the junction contained 2 bases not matched to a gene. The DNA of the CDR3 is TGTGCCAGCACCGGGACTAGCGGGGGCCAAGAGACCCAGTACTTC. Its protein product is CASTGTSGGQETQYF.

The sample holds one count of this clone. The rearrangement joins TRBV5-1 to TRBJ2-2; D not certain. Trimming removed 6 bases from V and 1 base from J, with 13 bases in between. This CDR3 comprises 15 residues. Germline V gene lookup returns CDR1 SGHRS and CDR2 YFSETQ. Here the CDR3 DNA reads TGCGCCAGCATCCCTGGCGCAGGGAACACCGGGGAGCTGTTTTTT. Its translation: CASIPGAGNTGELFF.

The chain is built from TRBV5-1 and TRBJ2-1; D may be TRBD1 (8 bases). Germline assignment: CDR1 SGHRS and CDR2 YFSETQ. The V gene lost 3 bases and the J gene lost 4 bases, with 14 bases spanning the gap. The CDR3 totals 15 residues. Here the CDR3 reads CASSSTGGVYNEQFF. CDR3 coding DNA: TGCGCCAGCAGCTCCACAGGGGGGGTATACAATGAGCAGTTCTTC.

The chain has TRBV19 and TRBJ2-7; D perhaps matches TRBD1 (5 bases). CDR3 length: 12 residues. Germline CDR1 LNHDA, CDR2 SQIVND (reference sequence). V lost 5 bases and J lost 2, with 7 bases in between. CDR3 loop: CASSPGTYEQYF. For the CDR3, the DNA is TGTGCCAGTAGTCCAGGGACCTACGAGCAGTACTTC.

The J gene is TRBJ2-1, the V gene TRBV5-8, with 7 bases that match TRBD1. Per germline, CDR1 SGHTS and CDR2 YDEGEE. The length of the CDR3 is 13 residues. V lost 1 base to trimming and J lost 12 bases; unmatched junction nucleotides: 7. CDR3 coding DNA: TGTGCCAGCAGCTTGTCTCCCTACAGGGGGCAGTTCTTC. It encodes CASSLSPYRGQFF.

The rearrangement links TRBV6-5 to TRBJ2-7; D is perhaps TRBD1 (6 bases). Trimming took 7 bases from V and 7 from J, leaving 20 bases between them. The CDR3 is made up of 14 amino acids. Germline CDR1 is MNHEY and CDR2 is SVGAGI. The CDR3 reads CASTTRGKGSEQYF. CDR3 DNA sequence: TGTGCCAGCACCACGAGGGGGAAGGGATCAGAGCAGTACTTC.

The rearrangement joins TRBV5-4 to TRBJ2-5; D gene ambiguous. Germline V gene sequence: CDR1 SGHNT, CDR2 YYREEE (reference sequence). This CDR3 comprises 13 residues. V lost 0 bases to trimming and J lost 3 bases, with 6 bases between them. CDR3: CASSLVGEETQYF. The CDR3 DNA reads TGTGCCAGCAGCTTGGTTGGGGAAGAGACCCAGTACTTC.

This chain uses TRBV7-9 with TRBJ1-4, with 8 positions matching TRBD1. The trim removed 5 bases at V and 7 bases at J, leaving 6 bases unmatched. Per the germline V gene, CDR1 is SEHNR and CDR2 is FQNEAQ (reference sequence). This CDR3 spans 14 amino acids. In nucleotides, the CDR3 is TGTGCCAGCAGCATTGACAGGGGAACTGAAAAACTGTTTTTT. Protein product: CASSIDRGTEKLFF.

The chain links TRBV10-3 to TRBJ2-3; TRBD2 might be the D (6 bases). The CDR3 has 16 residues. The germline V gene has CDR1 ENHRY and CDR2 SYGVKD. V was cut by 4 bases and J by 3 bases, with 17 bases left in between. CDR3 in DNA: TGTGCCATCAGTGGTAAAGGAGGTGGGGGGACAGATACGCAGTATTTT. This gives the protein CAISGKGGGGTDTQYF.

The chain recombines TRBV19 with TRBJ1-2; 8 nucleotides match TRBD1. In germline, CDR1 is LNHDA, CDR2 SQIVND (reference sequence). The CDR3 is 15 amino acids. Trimming at V came to 3 bases and at J to 8 bases, leaving 11 bases not matched to a gene. CDR3 in DNA: TGTGCCAGTAGTATCGGAGACAGGGGAGGTTTAGGCTACACCTTC. It encodes CASSIGDRGGLGYTF.

The V call is TRBV29-1, the J call TRBJ2-5; D might be TRBD1 (6 bases). The CDR3 length is 12 residues. V was trimmed by 7 bases and J by 0 bases, leaving 9 bases between them. Per germline, CDR1 SQVTM and CDR2 ANQGSEA. In DNA form, the CDR3 reads TGCAGCGCCGGACAGAACCAAGAGACCCAGTACTTC. This gives the protein CSAGQNQETQYF.

About this clone itself: The same CDR3 also results from other DNA sequences found in this sample. This rearrangement joins TRBV4-1 to TRBJ1-1; no clear D gene. CDR3 length: 12 amino acids. The germline V gene encodes CDR1 MGHRA and CDR2 YSYEKL. V lost 5 bases and J lost 5, with 9 bases in between. This chain's CDR3 is CASSSSGTEAFF. The CDR3 DNA follows: TGCGCCAGCAGCTCCTCGGGTACTGAAGCTTTCTTT.

The CDR3 region is CASSVGLGTGELFF. CDR3 coding DNA: TGTGCCAGCAGTGTCGGGTTGGGCACCGGGGAGCTGTTTTTT. The V and J genes are TRBV6-4 and TRBJ2-2; D remains ambiguous. Germline V gene sequence: CDR1 MRHNA, CDR2 SNTAGT. Trimming cost V 4 bases and J 4 bases, with 10 bases left between them. The CDR3 length is 14 residues.

The rearrangement uses TRBV25-1 and TRBJ1-2; possibly TRBD1 for D (6 bases). V was clipped by 5 bases and J by 6 bases, with 19 bases between them. The CDR3 contains 15 residues. Germline CDR1 MGHDK, CDR2 SYGVNS. The CDR3 nucleotides read TGTGCCAGCAGTTCCTCGATTGGGGGCGGAGATGGCTACACCTTC. Its translation is CASSSSIGGGDGYTF.

In nucleotides, the CDR3 is TGTGCTAGTGGTTTGGACACCTACACTGAAGCTTTCTTT. It yields the protein CASGLDTYTEAFF. The V call is TRBV12-5, the J call TRBJ1-1; D remains ambiguous. Per germline, CDR1 LGHNT and CDR2 FRNRAP. The CDR3 length is 13 residues. Trimming pared 1 base from V and 3 bases from J, leaving 6 bases between.

This chain links TRBV19 with TRBJ1-1; 9 nucleotides agree with TRBD1. CDR1 is LNHDA, CDR2 SQIVND, per germline (reference sequence). The CDR3 spans 14 residues. Trimming removed 7 bases from V and 5 bases from J; junction bases left unmatched: 8. The CDR3 region has the DNA TGTGCCAGTACAGAACAGGGGGCGCATACTGAAGCTTTCTTT. This codes for CASTEQGAHTEAFF.

As DNA, the CDR3 is TGTGCCAGCAGTCGGGGACAGGGGTATCAGCCCCAGCATTTT. It codes for CASSRGQGYQPQHF. The chain recombines TRBV28 with TRBJ1-5, with TRBD1 identical over 10 bases. Trimming removed 5 bases from V and 5 bases from J; junction bases left unmatched: 3. This CDR3 contains 14 residues. The V gene's germline CDR1 is MDHEN and CDR2 SYDVKM.